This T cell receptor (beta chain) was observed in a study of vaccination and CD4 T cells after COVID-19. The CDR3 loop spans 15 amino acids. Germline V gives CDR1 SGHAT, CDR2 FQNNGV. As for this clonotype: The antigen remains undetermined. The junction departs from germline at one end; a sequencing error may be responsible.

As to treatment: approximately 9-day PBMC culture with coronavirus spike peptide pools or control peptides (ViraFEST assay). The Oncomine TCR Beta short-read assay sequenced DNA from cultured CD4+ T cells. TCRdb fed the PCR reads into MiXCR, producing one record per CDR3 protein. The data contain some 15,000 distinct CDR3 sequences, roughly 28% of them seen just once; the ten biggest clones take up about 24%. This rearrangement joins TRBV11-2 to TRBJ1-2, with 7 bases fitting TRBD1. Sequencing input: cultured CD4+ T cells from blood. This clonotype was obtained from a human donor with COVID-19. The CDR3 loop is CASNLESRGDGGYTF. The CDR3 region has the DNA TGTGCCAGCAACTTAGAGTCCAGGGGGGACGGTGGCTACACCTTC.